This T cell receptor (beta chain) comes out of a study of T cell responses to AZD1222 COVID-19 vaccine. Whole-study findings and limits: Baseline seropositives among AZD1222 recipients totaled only 5 to 7. In all cases, repertoires were sampled only after the peak T cell response. Nearly half of unique spike-specific TCRs reportedly avoided B.1.351 and B.1.1.7 mutated regions. Most donors were white British and more were female, and clonal diversity was possibly underestimated.

Repertoires were generated with immunoSEQ multiplex PCR, while TCRdb's copy carries only in-frame clones and drops some. The sample contains approximately 100,000 clones, about 91% of which appear only once. Concerning this clone itself: The antigen is not known.

The TCR was taken from an adult in good health. This sample comprised peripheral blood, obtained on day 0 of AZD1222 vaccination.

The CDR3 DNA follows: TGTGCCAGCTCACAGGGGTACACTGAAGCTTTCTTT. This codes for CASSQGYTEAFF. The chain links TRBV18 to TRBJ1-1, with D possibly matching TRBD1 (5 bases). CDR1 is KGHSH, CDR2 LQKENI, per germline. V dropped 4 bases and J dropped 3 bases, with 6 bases sitting between them. CDR3 size: 12 residues.